These 30 T cell receptor beta chains were sequenced from one sample in a study of cytomegalovirus exposure and HLA in healthy donors. The PCR had 60 Vbeta and 13 Jbeta primers. Generated by immunoSEQ multiplex PCR, the TCRdb table keeps only in-frame clones and is missing some. The profile shows approximately 140,000 clones, 80% of them singletons. The sample consisted of PBMCs. The source is a male donor in good health and CMV-seropositive.

This chain connects TRBV19 to TRBJ1-2; D is possibly TRBD1 (6 bases). The CDR3 extends over 13 amino acids. Trimming removed 7 bases at V and 6 bases at J, with 15 bases between. From germline, CDR1 is LNHDA and CDR2 SQIVND (reference sequence). CDR3 DNA: TGTGCCAGTACCACAGGGAGGGGAGATGGCTACACCTTC. Its translation: CASTTGRGDGYTF.

This chain links TRBV13 with TRBJ1-6; 8 bases fit TRBD1. The V gene's germline CDR1 is PRHDT and CDR2 FYEKMQ (reference sequence). The V segment lost 4 bases and the J segment 11 bases; nucleotides outside the gene matches: 7. The CDR3 runs 14 residues. The CDR3 DNA sequence: TGTGCCAGCAGCTCGCGGACAGGGTGGCCACCCCTCCACTTT. Encoded protein: CASSSRTGWPPLHF. The whole variable domain, remainder taken from reference TRBV13 and TRBJ1-6, is AAGVIQSPRHLIKEKRETATLKCYPIPRHDTVYWYQQGPGQDPQFLISFYEKMQSDKGSIPDRFSAQQFSDYHSELNMSSLELGDSALYFCASSSRTGWPPLHFGNGTRLTVT.

This sequence joins TRBV5-6 and TRBJ2-1; TRBD2 aligns across 9 bases. The CDR3 has 16 residues. The germline V gene has CDR1 SGHDT and CDR2 YYEEEE. V gave up 4 bases and J gave up 0 bases; unmatched junction bases: 5. The CDR3: CASSPLAGASYNEQFF. The CDR3 DNA sequence: TGTGCCAGCAGCCCTTTAGCGGGAGCCTCCTACAATGAGCAGTTCTTC.

V and J are TRBV28 and TRBJ1-1; 8 nucleotides match TRBD1. The CDR3 is 14 residues long. Germline assignment: CDR1 MDHEN and CDR2 SYDVKM. V dropped 4 bases and J dropped 3; count of bases not matched to a gene: 4. CDR3 DNA sequence: TGTGCCAGCAGTTCGACAGGGGCCTACACTGAAGCTTTCTTT. Translated: CASSSTGAYTEAFF.

This chain links TRBV5-5 with TRBJ2-1, with TRBD2 identical over 8 bases. Germline values: CDR1 SGHKS, CDR2 YYEKEE (reference sequence). Trimming at V came to 5 bases and at J to 2 bases, leaving 9 bases not matched to a gene. This CDR3 has 16 amino acids. The CDR3 loop reads CASSFLAGLAYNEQFF. The CDR3 region has the DNA TGTGCCAGCAGTTTCCTAGCGGGCCTGGCCTACAATGAGCAGTTCTTC.

This clone was counted between two and nine times. The V and J genes are TRBV7-9 and TRBJ2-2, with unresolved D. V lost 3 bases, J lost 5 bases, and 10 bases lay in between. The germline V gene encodes CDR1 SEHNR and CDR2 FQNEAQ (reference sequence). CDR3 size: 14 residues. For the CDR3, the DNA is TGTGCCAGCAGCTTTAAGTCAGTGACCGGGGAGCTGTTTTTT. It codes for CASSFKSVTGELFF.

This clone came up once. The chain uses TRBV6-5 and TRBJ2-5; D is uncertain. The CDR3 runs to 14 residues. V lost 2 bases and J 5 bases, leaving 12 bases between the germline ends. The germline CDR1 and CDR2 sequences are MNHEY and SVGAGI. The CDR3 DNA follows: TGTGCCAGCAGTTACGCCCACTCTCTGGAGACCCAGTACTTC. Protein sequence: CASSYAHSLETQYF.

CDR3 sequence (DNA): TGTGCCAGCAGCTTAGATAAAGGGGGCGAGCAGTACTTC. This translates into CASSLDKGGEQYF. This chain joins TRBV11-2 and TRBJ2-7, with a possible D match to TRBD1 (6 bases). The length of the CDR3 is 13 residues. The germline V gene encodes CDR1 SGHAT and CDR2 FQNNGV. V shed 0 bases and J shed 6 bases, with 9 bases lying between them.

Only one count was recorded for this clone. The rearrangement uses TRBV21-1 and TRBJ2-3; the table's D call TRBD1 went unverified against the DNA. TRBV21-1 is a known pseudogene. This CDR3 comprises 16 residues. The CDR3 nucleotides read TGTGCCAGCAGCAACTTGGACAGGGGAGTGGCAGATACGCAGTATTTT. It encodes CASSNLDRGVADTQYF.

V is TRBV7-6 and J is TRBJ2-7; TRBD1 agrees at 7 bases. V was pared by 2 bases and J by 7 bases, with 14 bases of the junction left unmatched. The CDR3 has 16 residues. Germline V lookup: CDR1 SGHVS, CDR2 FNYEAQ. The CDR3 sequence is CASSLLSGTDLQEQYF. The CDR3 DNA sequence: TGTGCCAGCAGCTTACTATCCGGGACAGACCTACAAGAGCAGTACTTC.

This clone showed up just a few times. The gene calls are TRBV18 and TRBJ2-3; the match to TRBD2 covers 7 bases. There are 15 residues in the CDR3. Germline CDR1 is KGHSH and CDR2 is LQKENI. V was clipped by 3 bases and J by 2 bases; unmatched bases: 5. As DNA, the CDR3 is TGTGCCAGCTCACCTAAGCGGGACCACACAGATACGCAGTATTTT. It specifies CASSPKRDHTDTQYF.

The chain joins TRBV5-1 to TRBJ2-5; 9 bases match TRBD2. Trimming took 1 base from V and 5 from J; bases not matched to a gene: 9. Germline V gene data show CDR1 as SGHRS and CDR2 as YFSETQ. This CDR3 has 16 residues. CDR3 sequence reads: CASSLSAGGPGETQYF. DNA of the CDR3: TGCGCCAGCAGCTTGTCTGCGGGGGGGCCGGGTGAGACCCAGTACTTC.

The sample holds one count of this clone. V usage is TRBV30 and J usage is TRBJ2-5; 9 nucleotides line up with TRBD2. The J segment lost 4 bases and the V segment lost 4 bases, leaving 10 bases of the junction unmatched. The CDR3 runs 15 residues. CDR1 is GTSNPN, CDR2 SVGIG, per germline (reference sequence). The CDR3 DNA reads TGTGCCTGGAAAGGAGTAGCGGGAGTAAGAGAGACCCAGTACTTC. Its protein product is CAWKGVAGVRETQYF. The full variable domain, in which reference TRBV30 and TRBJ2-5 provide the parts outside the CDR3, is SQTIHQWPATLVQPVGSPLSLECTVEGTSNPNLYWYRQAAGRGLQLLFYSVGIGQISSEVPQNLSASRPQDRQFILSSKKLLLSDSGFYLCAWKGVAGVRETQYFGPGTRLLVL.

This clone was counted once. The chain joins TRBV18 to TRBJ2-7, with 8 bases fitting TRBD2. This CDR3 has 17 residues. The junction had 16 bases not matched to a gene; V was cut back by 5 bases and J by 4 bases. CDR1 is KGHSH and CDR2 is LQKENI in the germline V gene. The CDR3 sequence: CASSALLAATEGYEQYF. CDR3 DNA sequence: TGTGCCAGCTCAGCGCTACTAGCGGCTACTGAGGGGTACGAGCAGTACTTC. The whole variable domain, filled in from reference TRBV18 and TRBJ2-7, reads NAGVMQNPRHLVRRRGQEARLRCSPMKGHSHVYWYRQLPEEGLKFMVYLQKENIIDESGMPKERFSAEFPKEGPSILRIQQVVRGDSAAYFCASSALLAATEGYEQYFGPGTRLTVT.

The chain uses TRBV7-2 and TRBJ2-2; possible D gene TRBD1, 5 bases. The CDR3 loop spans 15 amino acids. Germline V gene sequence: CDR1 SGHTA, CDR2 FQGNSA. The V and J ends lost 0 bases and 4 bases respectively, with 9 bases between them. CDR3 sequence (DNA): TGTGCCAGCAGCTTAGCAGGGGCTAGCACCGGGGAGCTGTTTTTT. Translation: CASSLAGASTGELFF.

The V call is TRBV6-6, the J call TRBJ1-2; D ambiguous. Germline lookup yields CDR1 MNHNY and CDR2 SVGAGI (reference sequence). Deletions cut 4 bases from V and 6 bases from J, with 9 bases between. This CDR3 is 12 amino acids long. Written as DNA, the CDR3 is TGTGCCAGCAGTTGGTCCCCGGATGGCTACACCTTC. This codes for CASSWSPDGYTF.

The chain is built from TRBV5-8 and TRBJ2-3; TRBD1 matches at 9 bases. V was pared by 6 bases and J by 2 bases, with 10 bases of the junction left unmatched. The CDR3 spans 16 residues. Germline assignment: CDR1 SGHTS and CDR2 YDEGEE. CDR3 sequence: CASNPVRDRATDTQYF. CDR3 DNA: TGTGCCAGCAACCCGGTGAGGGACAGGGCCACAGATACGCAGTATTTT.

V is TRBV11-2 and J is TRBJ2-1, with no clear D. Trimming left V 1 base short and J 8 bases short, with 12 bases between. Germline CDR1 reads SGHAT; CDR2 reads FQNNGV. The CDR3 has 14 residues. CDR3 sequence: CASSLAPGWDEQFF. The DNA for the CDR3 is TGTGCCAGCAGCTTAGCGCCAGGTTGGGATGAGCAGTTCTTC.

The chain couples TRBV6-1 to TRBJ1-5; tentative D call: TRBD1 (5 bases). This CDR3 is 14 amino acids long. Germline loops: CDR1 MNHNS, CDR2 SASEGT. Deletions cut 7 bases from V and 3 bases from J, with 13 bases between. This CDR3 reads CASTRQDTNQPQHF. CDR3 DNA sequence: TGTGCCAGCACCCGGCAGGACACCAATCAGCCCCAGCATTTT.

On this clone: The same CDR3 also results from other DNA sequences found in this sample. The J gene is TRBJ2-3, the V gene TRBV28, with TRBD1 matching 7 bases. V lost 7 bases, J lost 2 bases, and 12 bases stayed unmatched. Germline V gene data show CDR1 as MDHEN and CDR2 as SYDVKM. The CDR3 totals 16 residues. CDR3 region: CASTFRQGYSTDTQYF. The DNA of the CDR3 is TGTGCCAGCACCTTCCGACAGGGCTATTCCACAGATACGCAGTATTTT.

The chain couples TRBV6-5 to TRBJ1-2; TRBD1 is a possible D gene (5 bases). V gave up 11 bases and J gave up 0 bases, with 13 bases separating them. The CDR3 runs 13 residues. Germline CDR1 is MNHEY and CDR2 is SVGAGI. The CDR3 loop reads CASTGTPNYGYTF. The CDR3 coding sequence is TGTGCCTCCACAGGCACTCCTAACTATGGCTACACCTTC.

The V and J genes are TRBV6-5 and TRBJ2-2; D gene unclear. Trimming pared 0 bases from V and 3 bases from J, leaving 11 bases between. CDR3 length: 16 amino acids. The germline CDR1 and CDR2 sequences are MNHEY and SVGAGI. The CDR3 region is CASSYSSRRDTGELFF. The CDR3 DNA reads TGTGCCAGCAGTTACTCATCCAGGCGAGACACCGGGGAGCTGTTTTTT.

The chain combines TRBV5-6 with TRBJ2-7; weak D call: TRBD2 (7 bases). CDR1 and CDR2 from the germline V gene are SGHDT and YYEEEE. The V end lost 0 bases, the J end lost 7 bases, and 17 bases lay between the germline ends. CDR3 size: 15 residues. DNA of the CDR3: TGTGCCAGCAGCTTGGAGTTGGGGGGGGCTGAAGAGCAGTACTTC. Translation: CASSLELGGAEEQYF.

V gene TRBV11-2 combines with J gene TRBJ2-7; TRBD1 matches 9 bases. Germline V gene lookup returns CDR1 SGHAT and CDR2 FQNNGV. This CDR3 region has 15 residues. V shed 0 bases and J 3 bases; nucleotides not matched to a gene: 3. The DNA of the CDR3 is TGTGCCAGCAGCTTAGAGGACAGGGGTAACTACGAGCAGTACTTC. It codes for CASSLEDRGNYEQYF. Variable domain in full (rest from reference TRBV11-2 and TRBJ2-7): EAGVAQSPRYKIIEKRQSVAFWCNPISGHATLYWYQQILGQGPKLLIQFQNNGVVDDSQLPKDRFSAERLKGVDSTLKIQPAKLEDSAVYLCASSLEDRGNYEQYFGPGTRLTVT.

This clone has more than one count but fewer than ten. The chain recombines TRBV7-2 with TRBJ1-1; D is unclear. The CDR3 length is 16 residues. In germline, CDR1 is SGHTA, CDR2 FQGNSA. V was pared by 1 base and J by 1 base, with 13 bases between. DNA of the CDR3: TGTGCCAGCAGCTTAGGGTGGGCCCCAGAGAACACTGAAGCTTTCTTT. Encoded protein: CASSLGWAPENTEAFF.

The gene calls are TRBV18 and TRBJ2-7; D uncertain. The CDR3 totals 16 residues. V lost 2 bases, J lost 0 bases, and 14 bases lay in between. Germline assignment: CDR1 KGHSH and CDR2 LQKENI. CDR3 in DNA: TGTGCCAGCTCACCAAACCGCCCACACAGCTCCTACGAGCAGTACTTC. Protein: CASSPNRPHSSYEQYF. Variable domain in full (rest from reference TRBV18 and TRBJ2-7): NAGVMQNPRHLVRRRGQEARLRCSPMKGHSHVYWYRQLPEEGLKFMVYLQKENIIDESGMPKERFSAEFPKEGPSILRIQQVVRGDSAAYFCASSPNRPHSSYEQYFGPGTRLTVT.

V and J are TRBV5-1 and TRBJ2-3; the D is unclear. Trimming stripped 0 bases from V and 2 bases from J, with 7 bases between. The CDR3 is made up of 14 amino acids. Germline assignment: CDR1 SGHRS and CDR2 YFSETQ. The CDR3 DNA follows: TGCGCCAGCAGCTTGGTTCAGTTCACAGATACGCAGTATTTT. This translates into CASSLVQFTDTQYF.

Turning to this clone: Germline and junction disagree at one end, which may indicate a read error. The rearrangement uses TRBV7-7 and TRBJ2-5, with D maybe TRBD2 (6 bases). CDR3 size: 13 residues. Germline values: CDR1 SSHAT, CDR2 FNYEAQ (reference sequence). CDR3 amino acids: CASSFAGQETQYF. CDR3 DNA sequence: TGTGCTAGCAGCTTCGCGGGACAAGAGACCCAGTACTTC.

This chain uses TRBV9 with TRBJ2-7, with 10 bases identical to TRBD2. Germline V gene lookup returns CDR1 SGDLS and CDR2 YYNGEE. The CDR3 is made up of 15 amino acids. The ends lost 2 bases at V and 4 bases at J; junction bases unmatched: 6. In nucleotides, the CDR3 is TGTGCCAGCAGCGTGGGTAGCGGGGGGTTTTACGAGCAGTACTTC. Encoded protein: CASSVGSGGFYEQYF.

The chain joins TRBV11-1 to TRBJ2-1; the match to TRBD1 covers 7 bases. The germline V gene has CDR1 SGHAT and CDR2 FQDESV (reference sequence). There are 15 residues in the CDR3. Unmatched junction bases numbered 4, after V lost 3 bases and J lost 2 bases. DNA for the CDR3: TGTGCCAGCAGCTTCCGAGGGGGCACCTACAATGAGCAGTTCTTC. Amino acid sequence: CASSFRGGTYNEQFF.